This T cell receptor (beta chain) is drawn from a study of T cells after yellow fever vaccination (dated by TCRdb to about 2019). Turning to the overall study: The SMART-Seq v4 Ultra Low Input RNA kit was used to prepare libraries from fractions with low cell numbers. Bulk TCR alpha and beta repertoires were sequenced longitudinally to track T-cell clones before and after primary and booster YFV17D yellow fever vaccination. Two healthy male donors, one aged 18 to 30 and one aged 30 to 40 years, made up the cohort. Blood was drawn at multiple timepoints before and after primary and secondary immunization, with bulk PBMC replicates and cell subsets isolated. Here is what the overall study found, with its caveats: A small share of clonotypes occurred in both CD4 and CD8 compartments, likely arising from convergent recombination. Because abundant contaminating clonotypes from the bulk population could be contained in FACS-sorted repertoires, computational filtering was required. Only a couple of donors were included in the study, so the extent to which the findings can be generalized is limited. Compared with the primary T-cell response, the secondary T-cell response was faster but weaker, reaching its peak on day 5 rather than on day 15. Most clones expanded after primary vaccination were re-detected after the booster (almost 98% of CD4 and approximately 89% of CD8), suggesting broad memory maintenance.

This clonotype has just a few counts. Its antigen remains undetermined. No base quality information exists; no much larger clone differs at one position. TCR cDNA was synthesized by 5'RACE template switching, through which a universal primer site and unique molecular identifiers were introduced. cDNA synthesis was primed from both the TCR alpha and TCR beta constant segments. Library amplification involved two PCR steps, and the second step added sample barcodes and sequencing adapters. Sequencing of the libraries was done on either Illumina HiSeq 2500 (2x100 bp) or NovaSeq (2x150 bp). The published analysis was carried out like this. MIGEC was used to demultiplex reads and collapse the reads into UMI consensus sequences, and MiXCR was used for V(D)J alignment. Vaccine-responding clonotypes were defined with edgeR using replicate PBMC samples, requiring FDR below 0.01 and a log2 fold change above 5 up to day 15. Bulk clonotypes were assigned CD4 or CD8 identity according to which sequenced CD4 or CD8 repertoire held them at higher abundance. TCRdb redid the processing of the public reads, applying fastp at Q25 and MiXCR, and retained in-frame beta chains. Identical CDR3 protein sequences are pooled into one entry, listed with their most common genes and DNA. The V and J calls follow TCRdb's processing rather than the paper's. This sample has about 150,000 distinct CDR3 sequences in its table, and about 7% of those were observed once. The ten largest clones add up to under 0.7% of the sample.

Explained via the paper, the treatment or condition label denotes: live attenuated yellow fever vaccine strain. PBMCs were isolated from peripheral blood using a standard Ficoll-Paque protocol. CD4 and CD8 T-cell fractions were isolated with Dynabeads CD4 and CD8 positive selection kits. TriZol was used to extract RNA from bulk PBMCs, CD4 and CD8 fractions, and dextramer-positive and dextramer-negative fractions. From the germline V gene, CDR1 is SGHVS and CDR2 is FNYEAQ. Here V drops 5 bases and J drops 5 bases, and the junction holds 12 bases not matched to any gene. Inclusive of the bounding cysteine and phenylalanine, the CDR3 is 16 residues long. Solely the CDR3 DNA is kept, with 48 bases framed from the first base.

Source: CD4+ T cells sorted from PBMCs, taken 10 days after the yellow fever booster vaccination. The clonotype was recovered from a man aged 30 to 39 who received the YFV17D yellow fever vaccine. The sequence links TRBV7-6 to TRBJ2-3, with 8 central nucleotides matching TRBD1. The CDR3 protein: CASSPRGQGAGDTQYF. The DNA is as follows: TGTGCCAGCAGCCCGAGAGGGCAGGGGGCTGGAGATACGCAGTATTTT.